These 13 T cell receptor beta chains were all obtained from the same sample, sequenced in a study of T cells after yellow fever vaccination. TCRdb fed the 5' RACE reads into MiXCR, producing one record per CDR3 protein. The table records approximately 550,000 distinct CDR3 sequences, approximately 21% of them present only once. The sample here was PBMCs, taken 15 days after the yellow fever booster vaccination. The receptors were sampled from a man younger than 45 who received the YFV17D yellow fever vaccine.

The chain employs TRBV5-1 and TRBJ2-4, with D perhaps given as TRBD1 or TRBD2 (5 bases each). CDR3 length equals 14 residues. Trimming removed 5 bases from V and 1 base from J, with 10 bases in between. Germline V gives CDR1 SGHRS, CDR2 YFSETQ. CDR3 bases: TGCGCCAGCAGGAGGGGTTTGGCCAAAAACATTCAGTACTTC. This encodes CASRRGLAKNIQYF.

There are a few counts of this clonotype. The chain uses TRBV20-1 and TRBJ2-3; 10 nucleotides match TRBD2. CDR3 length: 16 residues. J was trimmed by 5 bases and V by 6 bases; bases with no gene match: 14. Germline loops: CDR1 DFQATT, CDR2 SNEGSKA (reference sequence). CDR3 in amino acids: CSAHSRLAGAGDTQYF. The CDR3, as DNA: TGCAGTGCCCACTCCCGGCTAGCGGGAGCGGGAGATACGCAGTATTTT.

In its sample, this clonotype was seen a few times. The chain couples TRBV6-5 to TRBJ2-5, with no clear D. Germline CDR1 MNHEY, CDR2 SVGAGI. Trimming took off 0 bases at V and 2 bases at J, with 16 bases between the two ends. The CDR3 covers 17 residues. The chain's CDR3 is CASSYSLTNSLQETQYF. CDR3 DNA: TGTGCCAGCAGTTACTCGCTCACTAACTCACTTCAAGAGACCCAGTACTTC.

This clonotype was seen a few times. V and J are TRBV29-1 and TRBJ2-1, with D tentatively TRBD2 (6 bases). This CDR3 is 11 amino acids long. CDR1 is SQVTM and CDR2 is ANQGSEA in the germline V gene. V was shortened by 7 bases and J by 4 bases, with 8 bases between the two germline ends. The CDR3 loop is CSGGLYNEQFF. The CDR3, as DNA: TGCAGCGGGGGACTTTACAATGAGCAGTTCTTC.

The V call is TRBV6-1, the J call TRBJ2-4; D is undetermined. V gave up 2 bases and J gave up 6 bases, with 8 bases separating them. Germline loops: CDR1 MNHNS, CDR2 SASEGT. The CDR3 loop spans 13 amino acids. The CDR3 DNA is TGTGCCAGCAGTGAAACCGTGGGAAACATTCAGTACTTC. It specifies CASSETVGNIQYF.

This clonotype was detected once. V and J are TRBV4-2 and TRBJ2-2; TRBD1 is a possible D gene (6 bases). This CDR3 contains 16 residues. V was trimmed by 3 bases and J by 7 bases, leaving 18 bases between them. The germline CDR1 and CDR2 sequences are LGHNA and YNFKEQ. As DNA, the CDR3 is TGTGCCAGCAGCCAGAGGGGGTCGATGGGTAGCGGGGAGCTGTTTTTT. Residues: CASSQRGSMGSGELFF.

This clonotype was detected a few times. In DNA form, the CDR3 reads TGTGCCAGTAGTACGGGACTAGCGGGGATCTACGAGCAGTACTTC. It yields the protein CASSTGLAGIYEQYF. The gene calls are TRBV19 and TRBJ2-7; 13 positions agree with TRBD2. V shed 4 bases and J 3 bases; nucleotides not matched to a gene: 3. The CDR3 is 15 amino acids. CDR1 and CDR2 (germline): LNHDA, SQIVND (reference sequence).

This clonotype has a handful of counts. CDR3 coding DNA: TGCAGTGCTACTAGCGGGAGCCAAGAGACCCAGTACTTC. As protein: CSATSGSQETQYF. The chain recombines TRBV20-1 with TRBJ2-5; the match to TRBD2 covers 10 bases. CDR1 is DFQATT and CDR2 is SNEGSKA in the germline V gene (reference sequence). The CDR3 spans 13 residues. The junction had 0 bases not matched to a gene; V was cut back by 4 bases and J by 1 base.

This clonotype turned up a few times. This chain links TRBV15 with TRBJ2-3; unclear D gene. The V gene's germline CDR1 is LNHNV and CDR2 YYDKDF (reference sequence). With 1 base removed from V and 2 bases from J, the gap between germline ends came to 13 bases. The CDR3 sequence is 16 residues long. This CDR3 reads CATSRASPHSTDTQYF. The CDR3 bases are TGTGCCACCAGCAGAGCCAGTCCCCACTCCACAGATACGCAGTATTTT.

CDR3 sequence: CASSSLPALGETQYF. CDR3 bases: TGTGCCAGCAGCTCTCTACCGGCCCTCGGAGAGACCCAGTACTTC. V is TRBV11-2 and J is TRBJ2-5; D not certain. The CDR3 has 15 amino acids. Trimming stripped 4 bases from V and 4 bases from J, with 16 bases between. Germline V gene sequence: CDR1 SGHAT, CDR2 FQNNGV. Variable domain in full (rest from reference TRBV11-2 and TRBJ2-5): EAGVAQSPRYKIIEKRQSVAFWCNPISGHATLYWYQQILGQGPKLLIQFQNNGVVDDSQLPKDRFSAERLKGVDSTLKIQPAKLEDSAVYLCASSSLPALGETQYFGPGTRLLVL.

This clonotype was observed a handful of times. This chain joins TRBV6-1 and TRBJ1-6; tentative D call: TRBD1 (5 bases). CDR3 size: 15 residues. V was trimmed by 4 bases and J by 8 bases, leaving 15 bases between them. In germline, CDR1 is MNHNS, CDR2 SASEGT. The CDR3 is CASSVEPARDSPLHF. CDR3 DNA: TGTGCCAGCAGTGTAGAGCCAGCCAGGGATTCACCCCTCCACTTT.

This clonotype was seen only a few times. This chain joins TRBV29-1 and TRBJ1-1; D gene uncertain. The CDR3 runs to 12 residues. The V and J ends lost 5 bases and 1 base respectively, with 8 bases between them. Per germline, CDR1 SQVTM and CDR2 ANQGSEA. For the CDR3, the DNA is TGCAGCGTTCTGACCTCGAACACTGAAGCTTTCTTT. It encodes CSVLTSNTEAFF. Together with reference TRBV29-1 and TRBJ1-1, the CDR3 gives the full variable domain: SAVISQKPSRDICQRGTSLTIQCQVDSQVTMMFWYRQQPGQSLTLIATANQGSEATYESGFVIDKFPISRPNLTFSTLTVSNMSPEDSSIYLCSVLTSNTEAFFGQGTRLTVV.

In its sample, this clonotype was seen a few times. The rearrangement joins TRBV7-2 to TRBJ2-5, with 15 bases fitting TRBD2. The V and J ends lost 5 bases and 4 bases, in that order; junction bases with no gene match: 5. The CDR3 runs to 16 residues. The V gene's germline CDR1 is SGHTA and CDR2 FQGNSA. For the CDR3, the DNA is TGTGCCAGCAGCACACCGGGACTAGCGGGAGGAGAGACCCAGTACTTC. Its protein is CASSTPGLAGGETQYF.